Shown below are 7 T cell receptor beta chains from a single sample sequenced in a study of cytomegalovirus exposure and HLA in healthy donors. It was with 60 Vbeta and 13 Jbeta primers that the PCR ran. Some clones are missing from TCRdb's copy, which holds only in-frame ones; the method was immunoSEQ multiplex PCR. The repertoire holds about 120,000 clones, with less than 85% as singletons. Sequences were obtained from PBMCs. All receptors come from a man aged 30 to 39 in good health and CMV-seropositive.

CDR3 coding DNA: TGTGCCAGCAGCCCCCTCCCAGATATTTACTCTGGAAACACCATATATTTT. It is translated as CASSPLPDIYSGNTIYF. The rearrangement uses TRBV9 and TRBJ1-3; D remains unclear. The CDR3 has 17 amino acids. Trimming stripped 4 bases from V and 0 bases from J, with 17 bases between. In germline, CDR1 is SGDLS, CDR2 YYNGEE.

The CDR3 nucleotides read TGTGCCAGCAGCTCCGGACAGGGAAACTATGGCTACACCTTC. Translation gives CASSSGQGNYGYTF. The rearrangement links TRBV7-3 to TRBJ1-2; 8 positions agree with TRBD1. Germline CDR1 is SGHTA and CDR2 is FQGTGA. The CDR3 has 14 amino acids. The J segment lost 2 bases and the V segment lost 4 bases, leaving 3 bases of the junction unmatched.

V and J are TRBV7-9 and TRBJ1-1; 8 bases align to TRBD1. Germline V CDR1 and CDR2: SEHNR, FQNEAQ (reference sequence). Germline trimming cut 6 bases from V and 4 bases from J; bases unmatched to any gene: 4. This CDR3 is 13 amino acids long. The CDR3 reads CASRQGAGTEAFF. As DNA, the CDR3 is TGTGCCAGCAGGCAGGGGGCAGGCACTGAAGCTTTCTTT.

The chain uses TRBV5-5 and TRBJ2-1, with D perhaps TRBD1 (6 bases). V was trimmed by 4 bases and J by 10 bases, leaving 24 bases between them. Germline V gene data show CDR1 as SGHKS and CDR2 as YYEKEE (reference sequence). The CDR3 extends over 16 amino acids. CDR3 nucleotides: TGTGCCAGCAGCCCCCGTGAAGGGGGTTTGTTTTCGGAGCAGTTCTTC. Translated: CASSPREGGLFSEQFF.

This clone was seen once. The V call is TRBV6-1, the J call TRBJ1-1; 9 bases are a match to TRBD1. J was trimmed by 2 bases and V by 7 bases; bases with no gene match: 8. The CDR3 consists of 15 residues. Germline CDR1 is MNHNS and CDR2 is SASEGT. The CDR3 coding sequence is TGTGCCAGCAAAGAACAGGGGGCGATCAACACTGAAGCTTTCTTT. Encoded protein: CASKEQGAINTEAFF.

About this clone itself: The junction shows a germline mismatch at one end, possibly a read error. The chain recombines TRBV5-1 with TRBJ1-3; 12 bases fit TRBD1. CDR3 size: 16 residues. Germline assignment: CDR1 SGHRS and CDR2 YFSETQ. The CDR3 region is CASSFGTGGSGSTIYF. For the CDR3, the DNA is TGCGCCAGCAGCTTCGGGACAGGGGGCTCTGGAAGCACCATATATTTT. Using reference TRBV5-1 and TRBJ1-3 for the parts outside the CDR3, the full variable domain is KAGVTQTPRYLIKTRGQQVTLSCSPISGHRSVSWYQQTPGQGLQFLFEYFSETQRNKGNFPGRFSGRQFSNSRSEMNVSTLELGDSALYLCASSFGTGGSGSTIYFGEGSWLTVV.

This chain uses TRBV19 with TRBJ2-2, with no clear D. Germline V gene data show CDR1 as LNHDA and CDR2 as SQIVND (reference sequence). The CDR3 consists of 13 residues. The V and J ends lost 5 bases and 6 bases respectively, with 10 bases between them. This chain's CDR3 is CASSASRSGELFF. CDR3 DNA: TGTGCCAGTAGTGCCTCTAGGTCCGGGGAGCTGTTTTTT.